This TCR beta chain was observed in a study of cytomegalovirus exposure and HLA in healthy donors. Study outcomes and limitations: The classifier, whose performance was assessed in both the original and validation cohorts, reportedly diagnosed cytomegalovirus status with high specificity and sensitivity. Investigators reported 150 to 200 TCR beta chains as tied to cytomegalovirus.

On this clone itself: Its antigen is unidentified.

Some clones are missing from TCRdb's copy, which holds only in-frame ones; the method was immunoSEQ multiplex PCR. The table has some 150,000 clones, nearly 90% seen once. The CDR3 is made up of 16 amino acids. V gave up 0 bases and J gave up 6 bases; unmatched junction bases: 10. The germline CDR1 and CDR2 sequences are ENHRY and SYGVKD. Separate from the roughly 700-subject first cohort, the approximately 130-subject validation cohort was the one that the donors belonged to. The sample was PBMCs. This TCR derives from a woman aged 18-29 years in good health and CMV-seropositive. The chain couples TRBV10-3 to TRBJ1-1; 7 bases match TRBD1. Here the CDR3 DNA reads TGTGCCATCAGTGAGTCGAACAGGGGAATAGGTGCTGAAGCTTTCTTT. It yields the protein CAISESNRGIGAEAFF.